One sample yielded the 9 T cell receptor beta chains listed below, sequenced in a study of neurological immune-mediated disorders. TCRdb used MiXCR to reprocess the 5' RACE reads, holding one entry per CDR3 protein. This sample has tens of thousands of distinct CDR3 sequences, with around 5.3% found just once. The sequenced sample was CD4+ T cells from blood. Every receptor here comes from a woman aged 18 to 35 with multiple sclerosis.

This clonotype was found many times. This chain joins TRBV5-1 and TRBJ1-1; a weak D match, TRBD1 (5 bases). CDR1 is SGHRS, CDR2 YFSETQ, per germline. V was clipped by 9 bases and J by 7 bases, with 22 bases between them. CDR3 length equals 14 residues. CDR3 amino acids: CATQRRGDAGEAFF. CDR3 DNA sequence: TGCGCCACCCAACGGAGGGGCGATGCGGGTGAAGCTTTCTTT.

This clonotype occurred many times. V is TRBV20-1 and J is TRBJ2-2; D may be TRBD2 (5 bases). Germline V gene data show CDR1 as DFQATT and CDR2 as SNEGSKA (reference sequence). This CDR3 comprises 13 residues. V lost 2 bases, J lost 7 bases, and 11 bases lay in between. CDR3 in DNA: TGCAGTGCTAGATCCGGGAACGGCGGGGAGCTGTTTTTT. Encoded protein: CSARSGNGGELFF.

V gene TRBV30 combines with J gene TRBJ1-5; TRBD1 might be the D (5 bases). The ends were cut back, 0 bases at V and 1 base at J, with 19 bases in the middle. Germline V gene data show CDR1 as GTSNPN and CDR2 as SVGIG (reference sequence). The CDR3 sequence is 18 residues long. The CDR3 region has the DNA TGTGCCTGGAGTGTTCACCGGGGGGTGTATGGAAGCAATCAGCCCCAGCATTTT. It encodes CAWSVHRGVYGSNQPQHF.

The chain joins TRBV28 to TRBJ1-2, with TRBD1 matching 9 bases. This CDR3 has 18 residues. CDR1 and CDR2 (germline): MDHEN, SYDVKM. V shed 5 bases, J shed 0 bases, and the junction held 13 bases outside the gene matches. This CDR3 reads CASSQMGGGQGANYGYTF. The CDR3 DNA reads as TGTGCCAGCAGTCAGATGGGTGGGGGACAGGGAGCTAACTATGGCTACACCTTC.

This clonotype showed up many times. CDR3 sequence reads: CASSQGGGVTEAFF. In DNA, the CDR3 is TGTGCCAGCAGCCAAGGGGGAGGGGTCACTGAAGCTTTCTTT. The V and J genes are TRBV14 and TRBJ1-1; TRBD1 might be the D (5 bases). Trimming took 1 base from V and 4 from J, leaving 10 bases between them. Germline CDR1 and CDR2: SGHDN and FVKESK. The CDR3 is 14 amino acids.

This clonotype was detected many times. The chain combines TRBV6-5 with TRBJ1-1; D call uncertain. V was shortened by 6 bases and J by 1 base, with 12 bases between the two germline ends. This CDR3 contains 14 residues. Germline V gene sequence: CDR1 MNHEY, CDR2 SVGAGI. Here the CDR3 reads CASSPRPKNTEAFF. CDR3 nucleotides: TGTGCCAGCAGCCCTCGACCCAAGAACACTGAAGCTTTCTTT.

Concerning this clonotype itself: The final CDR3 position lacks the conserved phenylalanine or tryptophan, pointing to a likely read error. J is TRBJ1-2 and V is TRBV12-3 or TRBV12-4; D remains ambiguous. The CDR3 has 13 residues. With 5 bases removed from V and 10 bases from J, the gap between germline ends came to 17 bases. CDR3 amino acids: CASSPRYSLFYTN. Written as DNA, the CDR3 is TGTGCCAGCAGTCCTAGGTATTCACTTTTCTACACCAAC.

In this sample, this clonotype turned up many times. The J gene is TRBJ1-5, the V gene TRBV12-3 or TRBV12-4, with 8 bases aligning to TRBD1. CDR3 length: 15 residues. Trimming took 6 bases from V and 2 from J; bases not matched to a gene: 6. As DNA, the CDR3 is TGTGCCAGCAGCTCGCAGGGGGCTGGCAATCAGCCCCAGCATTTT. It encodes CASSSQGAGNQPQHF.

This clonotype appeared many times. The chain links TRBV20-1 to TRBJ2-3; 10 bases align to TRBD2. The V gene end was trimmed by 1 base and the J gene end by 2 bases; junction bases not matched to a gene: 3. The CDR3 length is 15 residues. The V gene's germline CDR1 is DFQATT and CDR2 SNEGSKA (reference sequence). The CDR3 DNA is TGCAGTGCTAGAGGGACTAGCGGATACACAGATACGCAGTATTTT. The encoded protein is CSARGTSGYTDTQYF.